This is a list of T cell receptor beta chains from one sample in a study of blood T cell repertoires in COVID-19. The table came from immunoSEQ multiplex PCR; TCRdb's copy has only in-frame clones and leaves some out. The sample has 140,000 or so clones, 85% to 90% seen once. Sequencing used PBMCs or T cells enriched from blood (not recorded which). These receptors were obtained from a man aged 55 to 70 who had recovered from COVID-19. Both conserved end residues are part of each CDR3. D genes are given only for firm matches. Clone size is shown for a subset of rows, as once, few, many or a class of expanded clone.

j_call: TRBJ1-1
v_call: TRBV11-2
d_call: TRBD1
clone_size: .
cdr3_nt: TGTGCCAGCAGCTTAAGGGGACAGGGCCCAGGGACTGAAGCTTTCTTT
cdr3_aa: CASSLRGQGPGTEAFF

j_call: TRBJ2-7
v_call: TRBV7-9
d_call: TRBD2
clone_size: .
cdr3_nt: TGTGCCAGCAGCTTCGGTAGCGGGACGGGCGAGCAGTACTTC
cdr3_aa: CASSFGSGTGEQYF

j_call: TRBJ2-1
v_call: TRBV19
d_call: TRBD2
clone_size: few
cdr3_nt: TGTGCCAGTAGTATTCTAGCGGGAGGTGATAGGTTCTTC
cdr3_aa: CASSILAGGDRFF

j_call: TRBJ2-7
v_call: TRBV5-6
d_call: .
clone_size: .
cdr3_nt: TGTGCCAGCAGCTTGGTCGCGGTTGGCTCCTACGAGCAGTACTTC
cdr3_aa: CASSLVAVGSYEQYF

j_call: TRBJ1-2
v_call: TRBV5-4
d_call: .
clone_size: .
cdr3_nt: TGTGCCAGCAGTCAACAGGCGAGCCATGGCTACACCTTC
cdr3_aa: CASSQQASHGYTF

j_call: TRBJ1-1
v_call: TRBV3-1/TRBV3-2
d_call: .
clone_size: .
cdr3_nt: TGTGCCAGCAGCCAAGGGGCAGATGCTGAAGCTTTCTTT
cdr3_aa: CASSQGADAEAFF

j_call: TRBJ1-1
v_call: TRBV28
d_call: .
clone_size: .
cdr3_nt: TGTGCCAGCAGTTTGAGGTTTAACACTGAAGCTTTCTTT
cdr3_aa: CASSLRFNTEAFF

j_call: TRBJ1-1
v_call: TRBV28
d_call: .
clone_size: .
cdr3_nt: TGTGCCACCAATTCATGGGCGAACACTGAAGCTTTCTTT
cdr3_aa: CATNSWANTEAFF

j_call: TRBJ1-3
v_call: TRBV6-5
d_call: .
clone_size: .
cdr3_nt: TGTGCCAGCAGTTACTCAGGCAGGGTGTATGGAAACACCATATATTTT
cdr3_aa: CASSYSGRVYGNTIYF

j_call: TRBJ2-5
v_call: TRBV11-2
d_call: TRBD2
clone_size: .
cdr3_nt: TGTGCCAGCAGCTCAGCGGGAGGGCCGGAGACCCAGTACTTC
cdr3_aa: CASSSAGGPETQYF

j_call: TRBJ2-3
v_call: TRBV7-3
d_call: TRBD2
clone_size: .
cdr3_nt: TGTGCCAGCAGCTCTGGGGGGGGCACAGATACGCAGTATTTT
cdr3_aa: CASSSGGGTDTQYF

j_call: TRBJ1-3
v_call: TRBV12-3/TRBV12-4
d_call: .
clone_size: .
cdr3_nt: TGTGCCAGCAGGTCCCAGGGGCAGGACACCATATATTTT
cdr3_aa: CASRSQGQDTIYF

j_call: TRBJ1-6
v_call: TRBV7-6
d_call: TRBD1
clone_size: .
cdr3_nt: TGTGCCAGCAGCTTATACTCCGGGACAGGGGGAAATTCACCCCTCCACTTT
cdr3_aa: CASSLYSGTGGNSPLHF

j_call: TRBJ1-4
v_call: TRBV28
d_call: TRBD1
clone_size: few
cdr3_nt: TGTGCCAGCAGGGGCTGGGGGACAGATGAAAAACTGTTTTTT
cdr3_aa: CASRGWGTDEKLFF

j_call: TRBJ2-7
v_call: TRBV18
d_call: TRBD1
clone_size: .
cdr3_nt: TGTGCCAGCTCACCCCCCGGGACAGGGAGCGGCGAGCAGTACTTC
cdr3_aa: CASSPPGTGSGEQYF

j_call: TRBJ1-5
v_call: TRBV27
d_call: .
clone_size: .
cdr3_nt: TGTGCCAGCAGTGTCCTAGGGGTTCAGCCCCAGCATTTT
cdr3_aa: CASSVLGVQPQHF

j_call: TRBJ2-5
v_call: TRBV25-1
d_call: TRBD2
clone_size: .
cdr3_nt: TGTGCCAGCAGTACTAGCGGCACGACCCAGTACTTC
cdr3_aa: CASSTSGTTQYF

j_call: TRBJ1-6
v_call: TRBV4-1
d_call: .
clone_size: .
cdr3_nt: TGCGCCAGCAAAAGGGGGTCGAGCTCCTATAATTCACCCCTCCACTTT
cdr3_aa: CASKRGSSSYNSPLHF

j_call: TRBJ1-1
v_call: TRBV30
d_call: .
clone_size: few
cdr3_nt: TGTGCCTGGAGTGGGGCGGGGTGGACTGAAGCTTTCTTT
cdr3_aa: CAWSGAGWTEAFF

j_call: TRBJ1-1
v_call: TRBV13
d_call: .
clone_size: .
cdr3_nt: TGTGCCAGCAGCTTAGACAGGGAGGGCACTGAAGCTTTCTTT
cdr3_aa: CASSLDREGTEAFF

j_call: TRBJ2-1
v_call: TRBV18
d_call: .
clone_size: .
cdr3_nt: TGTGCCAGCTCACCAAAACAGTACAATGAGCAGTTCTTC
cdr3_aa: CASSPKQYNEQFF

j_call: TRBJ1-5
v_call: TRBV7-9
d_call: .
clone_size: .
cdr3_nt: TGTGCCAGCAGCTTAGATGGTACAAGCAATCAGCCCCAGCATTTT
cdr3_aa: CASSLDGTSNQPQHF

j_call: TRBJ2-2
v_call: TRBV21-1
d_call: .
clone_size: once
cdr3_nt: TGTGCCAGCAGCAAAGTTACCCGGGACAGGGATGAAGGCACCGGGGAGCTGTTTTTT
cdr3_aa: CASSKVTRDRDEGTGELFF

j_call: TRBJ2-7
v_call: TRBV27
d_call: TRBD2
clone_size: .
cdr3_nt: TGTGCCAGCAGTTCCCCGGGACTAGCGGGAGTTAAGAACGAGCAGTACTTC
cdr3_aa: CASSSPGLAGVKNEQYF

j_call: TRBJ1-3
v_call: TRBV2
d_call: .
clone_size: .
cdr3_nt: TGTGCCAGCAGTGAATTCTCCGTTTCGGGGGGAAACACCATATATTTT
cdr3_aa: CASSEFSVSGGNTIYF

j_call: TRBJ2-1
v_call: TRBV5-1
d_call: .
clone_size: .
cdr3_nt: TGCGCCAGCAGCTTGCTTGGGCCAGGCTCCTACAATGAGCAGTTCTTC
cdr3_aa: CASSLLGPGSYNEQFF

j_call: TRBJ1-2
v_call: TRBV10-2
d_call: .
clone_size: .
cdr3_nt: TGCGCCACCTACTCTTGGGGAGGGATTGATGGCTACACCTTC
cdr3_aa: CATYSWGGIDGYTF

j_call: TRBJ2-7
v_call: TRBV4-1
d_call: .
clone_size: once
cdr3_nt: TGCGCCAGCAGCCCTCTAGCCACCTACGAGCAGTACTTC
cdr3_aa: CASSPLATYEQYF

j_call: TRBJ2-2
v_call: TRBV5-1
d_call: TRBD2
clone_size: .
cdr3_nt: TGCGCCAGCAGCTGGGGACTAGCGGGGGGCACCGGGGAGCTGTTTTTT
cdr3_aa: CASSWGLAGGTGELFF

j_call: TRBJ2-1
v_call: TRBV19
d_call: .
clone_size: .
cdr3_nt: TGTGCCAGTAGTATCCGGGAGAGCTCCTACAATGAGCAGTTCTTC
cdr3_aa: CASSIRESSYNEQFF

j_call: TRBJ1-4
v_call: TRBV3-1/TRBV3-2
d_call: .
clone_size: once
cdr3_nt: TGTGCCAGCAGCTGGGGACAAGCAACTAATGAAAAACTGTTTTTT
cdr3_aa: CASSWGQATNEKLFF

j_call: TRBJ2-7
v_call: TRBV6-5
d_call: .
clone_size: few
cdr3_nt: TGTGCCAGCAGTTACTTGACAGCCCACTACTCCTACGAGCAGTACTTC
cdr3_aa: CASSYLTAHYSYEQYF

j_call: TRBJ2-3
v_call: TRBV2
d_call: .
clone_size: .
cdr3_nt: TGTGCCAGCAGTGAAGCGAGTACAGTAGATACGCAGTATTTT
cdr3_aa: CASSEASTVDTQYF

j_call: TRBJ1-1
v_call: TRBV7-3
d_call: .
clone_size: .
cdr3_nt: TGTGCCAGCAGCCTACAGGGAGACACTGAAGCTTTCTTT
cdr3_aa: CASSLQGDTEAFF

j_call: TRBJ2-1
v_call: TRBV5-6
d_call: .
clone_size: .
cdr3_nt: TGTGCCAGCAGCCTGGACTGGAATGAGCAGTTCTTC
cdr3_aa: CASSLDWNEQFF

j_call: TRBJ1-5
v_call: TRBV28
d_call: .
clone_size: .
cdr3_nt: TGTGCCAGCTGGGGGGGGCGGCAGCCCCAGCATTTT
cdr3_aa: CASWGGRQPQHF

j_call: TRBJ2-1
v_call: TRBV3-1/TRBV3-2
d_call: TRBD1
clone_size: .
cdr3_nt: TGTGCCAGCAGCCAGACCGGGACAGGGAGAGGTGAGCAGTTCTTC
cdr3_aa: CASSQTGTGRGEQFF